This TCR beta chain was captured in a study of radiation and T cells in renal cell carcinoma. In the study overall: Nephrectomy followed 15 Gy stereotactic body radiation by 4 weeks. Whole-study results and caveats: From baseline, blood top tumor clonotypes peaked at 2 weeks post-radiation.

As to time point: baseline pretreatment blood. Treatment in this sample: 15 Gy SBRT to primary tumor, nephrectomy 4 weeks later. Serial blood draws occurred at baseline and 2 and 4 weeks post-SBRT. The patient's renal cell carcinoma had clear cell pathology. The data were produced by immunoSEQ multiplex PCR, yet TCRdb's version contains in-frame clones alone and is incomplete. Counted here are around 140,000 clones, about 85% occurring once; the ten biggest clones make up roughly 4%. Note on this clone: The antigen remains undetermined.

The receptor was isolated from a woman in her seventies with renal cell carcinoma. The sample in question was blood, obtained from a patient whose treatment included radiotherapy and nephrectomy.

The CDR3 DNA sequence: TGTGCCAGTAGATTAGTAGATACGCAGTATTTT. Translation gives CASRLVDTQYF. The chain is built from TRBV19 and TRBJ2-3; no firm D call. The ends were cut back, 6 bases at V and 5 bases at J, with 6 bases in the middle. The CDR3 loop spans 11 amino acids. Germline V gene sequence: CDR1 LNHDA, CDR2 SQIVND (reference sequence).